This T cell receptor beta chain was sequenced during a study of T cell responses to AZD1222 COVID-19 vaccine. Findings and limits, study-wide: Reports say nearly half of spike-specific TCRs go after unmutated variant regions.

Details on this clone: Its target is unknown.

Trimming pared 2 bases from V and 3 bases from J, leaving 17 bases between. The germline V gene encodes CDR1 ENHRY and CDR2 SYGVKD. The CDR3 runs 16 residues. The protocol was immunoSEQ multiplex PCR, while the TCRdb copy is restricted to in-frame clones and leaves out a portion. The data show about 70,000 clones, approximately 81% seen once. This clonotype was obtained from an adult in good health. Source: peripheral blood, taken on day 0 of AZD1222 vaccination. The chain is built from TRBV10-3 and TRBJ2-7, with D possibly called TRBD1 or TRBD2 (5 bases each). The CDR3 nucleotides are TGTGCCATCAGTGAGACCCCCGGGACGCGGCTCTACGAGCAGTACTTC. Translation: CAISETPGTRLYEQYF.